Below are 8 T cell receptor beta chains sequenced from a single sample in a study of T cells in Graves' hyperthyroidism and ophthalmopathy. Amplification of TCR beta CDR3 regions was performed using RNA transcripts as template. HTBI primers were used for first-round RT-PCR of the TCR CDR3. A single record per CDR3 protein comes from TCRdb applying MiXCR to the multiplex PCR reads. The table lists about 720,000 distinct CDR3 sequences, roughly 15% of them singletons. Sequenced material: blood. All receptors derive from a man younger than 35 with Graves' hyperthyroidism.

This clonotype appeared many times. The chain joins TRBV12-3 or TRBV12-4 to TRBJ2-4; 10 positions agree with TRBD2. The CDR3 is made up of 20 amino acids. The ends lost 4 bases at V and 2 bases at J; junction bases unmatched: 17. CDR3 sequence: CASSSSGSGRARGTKNIQYF. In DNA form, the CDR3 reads TGTGCCAGCAGTTCCAGCGGCAGCGGGAGGGCCAGGGGAACCAAAAACATTCAGTACTTC.

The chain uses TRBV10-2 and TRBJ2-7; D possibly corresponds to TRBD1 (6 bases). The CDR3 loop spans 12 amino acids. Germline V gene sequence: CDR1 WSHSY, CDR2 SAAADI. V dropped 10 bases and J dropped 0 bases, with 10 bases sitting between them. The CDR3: CATRTDSYEQYF. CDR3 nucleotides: TGCGCCACTCGGACAGACTCCTACGAGCAGTACTTC.

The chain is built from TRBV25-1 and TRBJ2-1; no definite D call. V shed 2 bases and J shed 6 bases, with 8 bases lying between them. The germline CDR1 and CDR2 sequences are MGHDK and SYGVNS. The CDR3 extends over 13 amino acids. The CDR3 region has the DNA TGTGCCAGCAGTGAACCGGCTAGCAATGAGCAGTTCTTC. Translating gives CASSEPASNEQFF.

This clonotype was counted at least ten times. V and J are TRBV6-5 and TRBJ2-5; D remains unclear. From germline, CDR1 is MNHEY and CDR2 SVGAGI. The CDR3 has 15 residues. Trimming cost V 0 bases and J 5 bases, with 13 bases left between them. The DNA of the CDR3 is TGTGCCAGCAGTTACTCGCCAGGCTCCCGGGAGACCCAGTACTTC. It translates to CASSYSPGSRETQYF.

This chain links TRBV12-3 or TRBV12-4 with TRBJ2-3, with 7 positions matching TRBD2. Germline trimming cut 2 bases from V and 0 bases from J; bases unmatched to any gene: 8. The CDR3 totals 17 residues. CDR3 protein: CASSLYLAAISTDTQYF. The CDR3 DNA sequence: TGTGCCAGCAGTTTATACCTAGCGGCTATCAGCACAGATACGCAGTATTTT.

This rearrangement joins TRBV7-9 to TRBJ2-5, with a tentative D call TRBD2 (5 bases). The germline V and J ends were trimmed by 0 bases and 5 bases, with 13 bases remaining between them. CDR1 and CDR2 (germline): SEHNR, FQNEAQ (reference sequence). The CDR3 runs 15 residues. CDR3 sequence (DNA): TGTGCCAGCAGCTTAGCGGCGGCAGCGGCTGAGACCCAGTACTTC. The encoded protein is CASSLAAAAAETQYF.

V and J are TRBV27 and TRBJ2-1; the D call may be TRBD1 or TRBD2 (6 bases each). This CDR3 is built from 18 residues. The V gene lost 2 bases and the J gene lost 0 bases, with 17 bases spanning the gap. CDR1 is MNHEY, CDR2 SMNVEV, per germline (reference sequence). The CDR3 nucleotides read TGTGCCAGCAGTTTAGCCCCCCTCGGGGGCAGCTCCTACAATGAGCAGTTCTTC. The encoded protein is CASSLAPLGGSSYNEQFF.

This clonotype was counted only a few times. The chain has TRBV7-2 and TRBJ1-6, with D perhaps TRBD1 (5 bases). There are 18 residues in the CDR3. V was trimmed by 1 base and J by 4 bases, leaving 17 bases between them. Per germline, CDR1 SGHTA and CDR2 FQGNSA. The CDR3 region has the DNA TGTGCCAGCAGCTTAGTCTTCCGAGACAGATTGTATAATTCACCCCTCCACTTT. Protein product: CASSLVFRDRLYNSPLHF.